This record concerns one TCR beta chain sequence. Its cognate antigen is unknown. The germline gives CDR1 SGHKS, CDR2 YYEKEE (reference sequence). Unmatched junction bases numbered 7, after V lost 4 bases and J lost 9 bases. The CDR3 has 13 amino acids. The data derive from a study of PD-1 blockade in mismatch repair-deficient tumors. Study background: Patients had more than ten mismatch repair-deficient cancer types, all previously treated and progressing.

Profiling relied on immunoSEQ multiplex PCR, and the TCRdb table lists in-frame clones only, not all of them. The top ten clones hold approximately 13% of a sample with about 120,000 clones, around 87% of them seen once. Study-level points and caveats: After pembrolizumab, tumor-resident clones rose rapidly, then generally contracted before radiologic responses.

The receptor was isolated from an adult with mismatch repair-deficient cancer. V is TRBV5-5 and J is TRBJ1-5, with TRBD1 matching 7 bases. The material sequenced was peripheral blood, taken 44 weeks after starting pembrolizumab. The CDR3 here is CASSIQQGRPQHF. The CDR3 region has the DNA TGTGCCAGCAGCATCCAACAGGGGAGGCCCCAGCATTTT.